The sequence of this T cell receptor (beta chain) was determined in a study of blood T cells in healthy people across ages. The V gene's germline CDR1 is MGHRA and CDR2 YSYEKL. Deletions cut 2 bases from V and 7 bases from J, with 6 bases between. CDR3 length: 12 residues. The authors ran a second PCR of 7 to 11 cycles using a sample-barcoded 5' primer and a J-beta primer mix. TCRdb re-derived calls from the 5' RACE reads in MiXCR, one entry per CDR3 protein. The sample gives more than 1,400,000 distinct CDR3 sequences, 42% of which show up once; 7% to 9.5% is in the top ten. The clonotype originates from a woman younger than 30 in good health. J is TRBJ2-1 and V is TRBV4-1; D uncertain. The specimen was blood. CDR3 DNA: TGCGCCAGCAGCCAAATCTTAAATGAGCAGTTCTTC. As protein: CASSQILNEQFF.